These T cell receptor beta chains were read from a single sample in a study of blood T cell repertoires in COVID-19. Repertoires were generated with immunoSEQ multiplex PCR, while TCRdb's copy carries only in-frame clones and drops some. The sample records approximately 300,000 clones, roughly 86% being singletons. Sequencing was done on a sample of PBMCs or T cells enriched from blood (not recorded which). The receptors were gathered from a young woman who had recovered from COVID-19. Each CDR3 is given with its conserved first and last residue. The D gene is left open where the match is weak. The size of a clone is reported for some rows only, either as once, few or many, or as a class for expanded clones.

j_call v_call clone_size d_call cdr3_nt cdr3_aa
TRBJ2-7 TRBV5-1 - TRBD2 TGCGCCAGCAGCCCCACTAGCGGGAGGGACGAGCAGTACTTC CASSPTSGRDEQYF
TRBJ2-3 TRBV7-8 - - TGTGCCAGCAGCTTATCGGTAGCGGTTGGTCCCATTACTACGCAGTATTTT CASSLSVAVGPITTQYF
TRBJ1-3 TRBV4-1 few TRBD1 TGCGCCAGCAGCCTCTTACAGGGGGAGAGCGGAAACACCATATATTTT CASSLLQGESGNTIYF
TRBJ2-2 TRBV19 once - TGTGCCACCCAGGGTCTGAACACCGGGGAGCTGTTTTTT CATQGLNTGELFF
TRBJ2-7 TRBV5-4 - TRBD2 TGTGCCAGCAGCTTCATTCTCGGGGGGAGCTCCTACGAGCAGTACTTC CASSFILGGSSYEQYF
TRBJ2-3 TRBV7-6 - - TGTGCCAGCAGCCCCAGGGGACGGGGCACAGATACGCAGTATTTT CASSPRGRGTDTQYF
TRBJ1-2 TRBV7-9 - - TGTGCCAGCAGCTTACCAGGGACATCGGGGTATGGCTACACCTTC CASSLPGTSGYGYTF
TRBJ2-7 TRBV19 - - TGTGCCAGTAGTATAGATCAGGAAGCCTACGAGCAGTACTTC CASSIDQEAYEQYF
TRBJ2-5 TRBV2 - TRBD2 TGTGCCAGCAGTGCGGTTATAGCGGGGGGTCAAGAGACCCAGTACTTC CASSAVIAGGQETQYF
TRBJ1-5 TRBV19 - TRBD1 TGTGCCAGTAGTTCGGACAGGGGTTCGGAGCAGCCCCAGCATTTT CASSSDRGSEQPQHF
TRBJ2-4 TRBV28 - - TGTGCCAGCAGTTCAGGGCACATTCAGTACTTC CASSSGHIQYF
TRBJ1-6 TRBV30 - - TGTGCCTGGAGTGTACTTTCCGCTGGTCGGTCACCCCTCCACTTT CAWSVLSAGRSPLHF
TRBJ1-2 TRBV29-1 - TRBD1 TGCAGCGTCGAGACAGGGGTGGATGGCTACACCTTC CSVETGVDGYTF
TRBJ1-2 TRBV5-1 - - TGCGCCAGCAGCCCGGCGGGACGCTCTAACTATGGCTACACCTTC CASSPAGRSNYGYTF
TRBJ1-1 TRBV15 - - TGTGCCACCAGCAGAGTGCTGGCGGGGTTGAGAGAAGCTTTCTTT CATSRVLAGLREAFF
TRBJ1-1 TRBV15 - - TGTGCCACCAGCAGGGAGATGAACACTGAAGCTTTCTTT CATSREMNTEAFF
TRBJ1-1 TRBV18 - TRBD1 TGTGCCAGCTCACCAGTCGGGACAGGGGTTGGTTGGACTGAAGCTTTCTTT CASSPVGTGVGWTEAFF
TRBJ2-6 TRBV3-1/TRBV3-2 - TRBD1 TGTGCCAGCAGCCAAGATAACAGGGGGCTTATACTACCACTCTCTGGGGCCAACGTCCTGACTTTC CASSQDNRGLILPLSGANVLTF
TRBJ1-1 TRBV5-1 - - TGCGCCAGCAGCTTGGCCTCGACAGGTGAAGCTTTCTTT CASSLASTGEAFF
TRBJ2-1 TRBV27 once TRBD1 TGTGCCAGCAGTCAGGAAACAGGGGGTCCCCACAATGAGCAGTTCTTC CASSQETGGPHNEQFF
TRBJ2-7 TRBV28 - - TGTGCCAGCAGTTCAGGGACCTACGAGCAGTACTTC CASSSGTYEQYF
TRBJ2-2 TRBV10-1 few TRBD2 TGCGCCAGCAGAGCCGGGACTAGCGGGAACACCGGGGAGCTGTTTTTT CASRAGTSGNTGELFF
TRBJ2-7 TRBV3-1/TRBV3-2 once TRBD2 TGTGCCAGCAGGCTTAGCCATACCGGGACTAGCGGGAGGCTTTACGAGCAGTACTTC CASRLSHTGTSGRLYEQYF
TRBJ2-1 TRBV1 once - TGCACCAGCAGCCAAGTCGACTTCCTAGCGGGAGGGCCCATCCATGAGCAGTTCTTC CTSSQVDFLAGGPIHEQFF
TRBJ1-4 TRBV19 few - TGTGCCAGTAGTATTGGCAGGGCTAATGAAAAACTGTTTTTT CASSIGRANEKLFF
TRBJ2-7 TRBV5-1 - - TGCGCCAGCAGCACCGGGAGCTACGAGCAGTACTTC CASSTGSYEQYF
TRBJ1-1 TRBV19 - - TGTGCCAGTAGTCCCCCGACGTCCGGATCGACATTAGCTTTCTTT CASSPPTSGSTLAFF
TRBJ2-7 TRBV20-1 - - TGCAGTGTTCGGACAGCCTACGAGCAGTACTTC CSVRTAYEQYF
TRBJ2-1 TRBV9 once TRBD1 TGTGCCAGCAGCTCCAGGACAGGGATAAATGAGCAGTTCTTC CASSSRTGINEQFF
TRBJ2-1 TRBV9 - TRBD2 TGTGCCAGCAGCGTAGGCGGGAGGAGGAGTGAGCAGTTCTTC CASSVGGRRSEQFF
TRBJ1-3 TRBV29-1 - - TGCAGCGTTGGGAAGGAGGGAAACACCATATATTTT CSVGKEGNTIYF
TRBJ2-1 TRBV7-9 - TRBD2 TGTGCCAGCAGCTTAGCGGCTGGCGGGAGTAGGTACAATGAGCAGTTCTTC CASSLAAGGSRYNEQFF
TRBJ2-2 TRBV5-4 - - TGTGCCAGCAGCTTGCAAGGACATCACACCGGGGAGCTGTTTTTT CASSLQGHHTGELFF
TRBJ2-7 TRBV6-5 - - TGTGCCAGCAGTTACACCGCCGGGACAAGGTTCGAGCAGTACTTC CASSYTAGTRFEQYF
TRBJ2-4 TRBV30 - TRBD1 TGTGCCTGGGGACAGGCTATAACAGCCAAAAACATTCAGTACTTC CAWGQAITAKNIQYF
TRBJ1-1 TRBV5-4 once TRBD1 TGTGCCAGCAGCTTGACAGGGGCTGAAGCTTTCTTT CASSLTGAEAFF
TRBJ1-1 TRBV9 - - TGTGCCAGCAGCGTAAATAGAGACAGTTACACTGAAGCTTTCTTT CASSVNRDSYTEAFF
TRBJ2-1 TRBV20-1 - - TGCAGTGCTCCCAGGGACAATGAGCAGTTCTTC CSAPRDNEQFF
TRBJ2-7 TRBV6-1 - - TGTGCCAGCAGTATAGACCCTGGCGGCGAGCAGTACTTC CASSIDPGGEQYF
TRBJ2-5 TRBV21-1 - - TGTGCCAGCAGCACTTGGACAGGGCGGTGTGGGACCCAGTACTTC CASSTWTGRCGTQYF
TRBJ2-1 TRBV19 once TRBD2 TGTGCCAGTAGTATAGATCGGACTAGCGGGAGTGAGCAGTTCTTC CASSIDRTSGSEQFF
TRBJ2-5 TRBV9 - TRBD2 TGTGCCAGCAGCGTAGGGCACGCCGGGGGGGAACAAGAGACCCAGTACTTC CASSVGHAGGEQETQYF
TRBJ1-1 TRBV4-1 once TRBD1 TGCGCCAGCGCCGAGGGGGCCCTCACTGAAGCTTTCTTT CASAEGALTEAFF
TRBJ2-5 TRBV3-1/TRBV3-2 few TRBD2 TGTGCCAGCAGCCATACGGCGGGGGTGGAAGAGACCCAGTACTTC CASSHTAGVEETQYF
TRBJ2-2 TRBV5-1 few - TGCGCCAGCAGCTTGGAAACTGTCGGGGAGCTGTTTTTT CASSLETVGELFF
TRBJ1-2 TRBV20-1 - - TGCAGTGCTAGCCAGGGTGGTGGCTACACCTTC CSASQGGGYTF
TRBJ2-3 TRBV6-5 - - TGTGCCAGCAGTTACGATCTGGGAGGCACAGATACGCAGTATTTT CASSYDLGGTDTQYF
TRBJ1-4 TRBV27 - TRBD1 TGTGCCAGCAGTTCGATGACAGGGACTAATGAAAAACTGTTTTTT CASSSMTGTNEKLFF